A single sample gave rise to the 14 T cell receptor beta chains below, sequenced in a study of blood T cell repertoires in COVID-19 (dated by TCRdb to between 2020 and 2021). Library method: the immunoSEQ multiplex PCR assay. The table comes from immuneACCESS by way of TCRdb, which keeps in-frame sequences with V and J called. Part of the clones is missing from these tables; in studies checked, under half for an unresolved V gene and the rest for unknown reasons. This sample lists 150,000 to 200,000 clones; roughly 82% were detected once. The ten largest clones add up to under 5.5% of the sample. Sequenced: peripheral blood. The receptors were gathered from a woman aged 25 to 39 with acute or convalescent COVID-19.

This chain links TRBV2 with TRBJ1-6, with 7 bases identical to TRBD1. The germline V gene has CDR1 SNHLY and CDR2 FYNNEI. Germline trimming cut 5 bases from V and 4 bases from J; bases unmatched to any gene: 5. This CDR3 has 15 amino acids. CDR3 in amino acids: CASSYRGGYNSPLHF. CDR3 DNA: TGTGCCAGCAGTTACAGGGGCGGGTATAATTCACCCCTCCACTTT.

The chain couples TRBV28 to TRBJ1-5; D is ambiguous. CDR1 and CDR2 (germline): MDHEN, SYDVKM. The V end lost 6 bases, the J end lost 4 bases, and 13 bases lay between the germline ends. The CDR3 is 14 amino acids. CDR3 nucleotides: TGTGCCAGCAGGATTACAATTCCAAATCAGCCCCAGCATTTT. Its protein is CASRITIPNQPQHF.

V gene TRBV6-2 or TRBV6-3 combines with J gene TRBJ2-1, with a possible D match to TRBD1 (5 bases). This CDR3 spans 15 amino acids. V was pared by 2 bases and J by 4 bases, with 12 bases between. CDR1 MNHEY and CDR2 SVGEGT come from the germline V gene. This CDR3 is CASSYGRGLYNEQFF. CDR3 nucleotides: TGTGCCAGCAGTTACGGTAGGGGCCTATACAATGAGCAGTTCTTC.

This clone appeared a few times. The J gene is TRBJ1-4, the V gene TRBV12-5, with D maybe TRBD1 (6 bases). Trimming pared 2 bases from V and 8 bases from J, leaving 18 bases between. This CDR3 is built from 16 residues. Looked up from germline, CDR1 is LGHNT and CDR2 is FRNRAP. The CDR3 bases are TGTGCTAGTGGTTTGCTAACCGGACAGATAGGGGAAAAACTGTTTTTT. This encodes CASGLLTGQIGEKLFF.

The rearrangement joins TRBV5-5 to TRBJ1-2, with TRBD1 identical over 9 bases. CDR1 and CDR2 (germline): SGHKS, YYEKEE (reference sequence). Trimming took 6 bases from V and 8 from J; bases not matched to a gene: 11. The CDR3 length is 14 residues. CDR3 in DNA: TGTGCCAGCACCCGACAGGGGGTAGGTGGCGGCTACACCTTC. It translates to CASTRQGVGGGYTF.

This chain uses TRBV4-1 with TRBJ1-1; D might be TRBD1 (5 bases). Trimming removed 0 bases from V and 4 bases from J, with 12 bases in between. The CDR3 has 15 residues. Germline V gives CDR1 MGHRA, CDR2 YSYEKL. The CDR3: CASSQDPGMSTEAFF. The CDR3, as DNA: TGCGCCAGCAGCCAAGATCCAGGGATGAGCACTGAAGCTTTCTTT.

The chain couples TRBV13 to TRBJ2-7; 11 bases align to TRBD2. Germline CDR1 is PRHDT and CDR2 is FYEKMQ (reference sequence). V lost 5 bases to trimming and J lost 2 bases; unmatched junction nucleotides: 11. The CDR3 length is 17 residues. The CDR3 bases are TGTGCCAGCAGCCTAACGACTAGCGGGGAGAATACCTACGAGCAGTACTTC. Translating gives CASSLTTSGENTYEQYF. Complete variable domain (other parts from reference TRBV13 and TRBJ2-7): AAGVIQSPRHLIKEKRETATLKCYPIPRHDTVYWYQQGPGQDPQFLISFYEKMQSDKGSIPDRFSAQQFSDYHSELNMSSLELGDSALYFCASSLTTSGENTYEQYFGPGTRLTVT.

This chain joins TRBV9 and TRBJ1-2, with D perhaps TRBD1 (6 bases). Trimming took off 3 bases at V and 0 bases at J, with 12 bases between the two ends. Per germline, CDR1 SGDLS and CDR2 YYNGEE. There are 15 residues in the CDR3. The CDR3 region has the DNA TGTGCCAGCAGCGCTCGGACAGATTCTAACTATGGCTACACCTTC. Translation gives CASSARTDSNYGYTF.

This clone was detected only a few times. The gene calls are TRBV28 and TRBJ1-3; D gene uncertain. The CDR3 loop spans 12 amino acids. Germline V CDR1 and CDR2: MDHEN, SYDVKM. V gave up 6 bases and J gave up 9 bases, with 12 bases separating them. The CDR3 DNA reads as TGTGCCAGCAGGACCGTATCAGGCACCATATATTTT. Translating it yields CASRTVSGTIYF. The full variable domain, with the rest looked up from reference TRBV28 and TRBJ1-3, is DVKVTQSSRYLVKRTGEKVFLECVQDMDHENMFWYRQDPGLGLRLIYFSYDVKMKEKGDIPEGYSVSREKKERFSLILESASTNQTSMYLCASRTVSGTIYFGEGSWLTVV.

This rearrangement joins TRBV3-1 (or the pseudogene TRBV3-2) to TRBJ2-6; tentatively, D is TRBD2 (5 bases). From germline, CDR1 is LGHDT and CDR2 YNNKEL (reference sequence). Trimming shortened V by 5 bases and J by 0 bases, and 8 bases separated the two germline ends. The CDR3 length is 15 residues. The CDR3 DNA reads as TGTGCCAGCAGCTGGACTTCCTCTGGGGCCAACGTCCTGACTTTC. Amino acids: CASSWTSSGANVLTF.

This clone was found once. The chain combines TRBV25-1 with TRBJ2-7, with TRBD1 matching over 8 bases. Germline lookup yields CDR1 MGHDK and CDR2 SYGVNS. After removal of 6 bases from V and 1 base from J, the junction contained 5 bases not matched to a gene. The CDR3 is 14 residues long. Here the CDR3 reads CASSLTGASYEQYF. CDR3 in DNA: TGTGCCAGCAGCCTGACAGGGGCTTCCTACGAGCAGTACTTC.

This sequence joins TRBV5-1 and TRBJ1-3; 7 bases fit TRBD1. This CDR3 spans 14 amino acids. With 1 base clipped from V and 4 bases from J, the junction kept 2 bases outside the gene matches. Germline V CDR1 and CDR2: SGHRS, YFSETQ. The CDR3 is CASSLTGQGNTIYF. The CDR3 DNA reads as TGCGCCAGCAGCTTGACGGGACAGGGAAACACCATATATTTT.

The chain couples TRBV6-5 to TRBJ1-2; D gene unclear. Trimming left V 10 bases short and J 8 bases short, with 20 bases between. From germline, CDR1 is MNHEY and CDR2 SVGAGI. The length of the CDR3 is 13 residues. The CDR3 DNA sequence: TGTGCCACCAGATCAGCCGGAGACTGGGGCTACACCTTC. Protein: CATRSAGDWGYTF.

The chain employs TRBV27 and TRBJ1-5; 11 nucleotides match TRBD1. The CDR3 contains 16 residues. The J segment lost 7 bases and the V segment lost 5 bases, leaving 10 bases of the junction unmatched. Germline V gene lookup returns CDR1 MNHEY and CDR2 SMNVEV (reference sequence). The CDR3 reads CASSPPGQGGSQPQHF. The CDR3 DNA sequence: TGTGCCAGCAGTCCCCCGGGACAGGGGGGGTCCCAGCCCCAGCATTTT.